These T cell receptor beta chains were read from a single sample in a study of T-cell memory formation after mild COVID-19. A single record per CDR3 protein comes from TCRdb applying MiXCR to the 5' RACE reads. The sample includes hundreds of thousands of distinct CDR3 sequences, roughly 19% of them seen just once. The specimen was PBMCs or a T cell subset sorted from them (not recorded which). All receptors come from a man younger than 35 who had mild COVID-19 (a few samples of this study predate the infection). Cell type and time point are not known. CDR3s include the opening cysteine and the closing phenylalanine or tryptophan. D genes are given only for firm matches. A row's size may be missing; if present it is once, few, many or a size class.

D	V	J	size	DNA	CDR3
-	TRBV27	TRBJ2-3	few	TGTGCCAGCAGTTCACACAGGGCCTATACGCAGTATTTT	CASSSHRAYTQYF
-	TRBV7-8	TRBJ1-6	-	TGTGCCAGCGGAGATCGGGGCCCCCAAATTAGGGTTTCACCCCTCCACTTT	CASGDRGPQIRVSPLHF
-	TRBV11-2	TRBJ2-7	-	TGTGCCAGCAGGTTGGGACAAGGCTACGAGCAGTACTTC	CASRLGQGYEQYF
-	TRBV11-2	TRBJ2-4	few	TGTGCCAGCAGCTTAGGTGGCCTAGGGCTGTACTTC	CASSLGGLGLYF
-	TRBV10-3	TRBJ2-3	-	TGTGCCATCAGAGGAACCTTGGGGGTAGCGGGCACAGATACGCAGTATTTT	CAIRGTLGVAGTDTQYF
-	TRBV4-3	TRBJ2-7	few	TGCGCCAGCAGCCAAGATAAGCTAGTAGCGGCGAGCTCCTACGAGCAGTACTTC	CASSQDKLVAASSYEQYF
-	TRBV18	TRBJ1-1	few	TGTGCCAGCTCACCTCGGACAAACACTGAAGCTTTCTTT	CASSPRTNTEAFF
TRBD1	TRBV20-1	TRBJ1-6	-	TGCAGTGCTAAGTGGACGGGACAGAATAATTCACCCCTCCACTTT	CSAKWTGQNNSPLHF
-	TRBV12-3/TRBV12-4	TRBJ1-1	-	TGTGCCAGCAGTTTACCGGGACACCGGAACACTGAAGCTTTCTTT	CASSLPGHRNTEAFF
-	TRBV20-1	TRBJ2-5	few	TGCAGTGCTCCGGCAGGGCGGAGAGAGACCCAGTACTTC	CSAPAGRRETQYF
-	TRBV12-3/TRBV12-4	TRBJ1-2	few	TGTGCCAGCAGTTTATATCAGAGCTATGGCTACACCTTC	CASSLYQSYGYTF
-	TRBV7-3	TRBJ2-3	-	TGTGCCAGCAGCCGTCAGGGTGTGGCAGATACGCAGTATTTT	CASSRQGVADTQYF
-	TRBV5-1	TRBJ1-2	many	TGCGCCAGCAGCTTGGCCGTTAACTATGGCTACACCTTC	CASSLAVNYGYTF
-	TRBV4-1	TRBJ1-2	-	TGCGCCAGCAGCCGAGAAACAGTTTTATATGGCTACACCTTC	CASSRETVLYGYTF
-	TRBV4-3	TRBJ1-2	-	TGCGCCAGCAGCCAGTTCCAGGAGAACTATGGCTACACCTTC	CASSQFQENYGYTF
TRBD1	TRBV9	TRBJ1-5	-	TGTGCCAGCAGCGTAACCGACAGGGGCAATCAGCCCCAGCATTTT	CASSVTDRGNQPQHF
-	TRBV4-2	TRBJ1-1	-	TGTGCCAGCAGCCAGCGAGGGGACACTGAAGCTTTCTTT	CASSQRGDTEAFF
TRBD1	TRBV20-1	TRBJ2-1	-	TGCAGTATCTCGAGGGGGCCGAGGAATGAGCAGTTCTTC	CSISRGPRNEQFF
TRBD1	TRBV12-3/TRBV12-4	TRBJ2-3	-	TGTGCCAGCAGACGTACAGGGGGCCGCACAGATACGCAGTATTTT	CASRRTGGRTDTQYF
TRBD1	TRBV7-9	TRBJ2-7	-	TGTGCCAGCAGCCCCGGGACAGAGTCCTACGAGCAGTACTTC	CASSPGTESYEQYF
-	TRBV7-2	TRBJ1-2	-	TGTGCCAGCAGCTTAGACGAGTCCACCGACTATGGCTACACCTTC	CASSLDESTDYGYTF
-	TRBV12-3/TRBV12-4	TRBJ1-3	many	TGTGCCAGCAGCTTAGCAGCAGCGGCCACCATATATTTT	CASSLAAAATIYF
-	TRBV28	TRBJ2-1	-	TGTGCCAGCAGACCCTCGGGAGCGGCCTACAATGAGCAGTTCTTC	CASRPSGAAYNEQFF
-	TRBV7-9	TRBJ1-2	few	TGTGCCAGCAGTTTGGCGCGGATCTATGGCTACACCTTC	CASSLARIYGYTF
-	TRBV10-3	TRBJ2-7	-	TGTGCCACCATGGCCAGGGACGTTTACGAGCAGTACTTC	CATMARDVYEQYF
-	TRBV27	TRBJ2-3	-	TGTGCCAGCAGAATAGCGAGGGGGGCTTACACAGATACGCAGTATTTT	CASRIARGAYTDTQYF